Presented here are 5 T cell receptor beta chains from one specimen sequenced in a study of T cells in Graves' hyperthyroidism and ophthalmopathy. Regions amplified from RNA transcripts were the TCR beta CDR3 regions. HTBI primers were employed in a first-round RT-PCR of the TCR CDR3. TCRdb ran MiXCR on the multiplex PCR reads and lists one entry per CDR3 protein. The sample records some 300,000 distinct CDR3 sequences, approximately 19% being singletons. The source material was blood. These receptors all stem from a man aged 50-59 years with Graves' ophthalmopathy.

The V gene is TRBV18, the J gene TRBJ2-5; tentatively, D is TRBD1 (5 bases). The CDR3 has 12 amino acids. Per the germline V gene, CDR1 is KGHSH and CDR2 is LQKENI. V was cut by 5 bases and J by 5 bases, with 9 bases left in between. The CDR3 reads CASSSSGETQYF. The CDR3 DNA is TGTGCCAGCTCATCCTCAGGGGAGACCCAGTACTTC. The complete variable domain, with remaining parts taken from reference TRBV18 and TRBJ2-5, reads NAGVMQNPRHLVRRRGQEARLRCSPMKGHSHVYWYRQLPEEGLKFMVYLQKENIIDESGMPKERFSAEFPKEGPSILRIQQVVRGDSAAYFCASSSSGETQYFGPGTRLLVL.

V gene TRBV20-1 combines with J gene TRBJ2-2; perhaps TRBD2 as D (5 bases). Germline V gene lookup returns CDR1 DFQATT and CDR2 SNEGSKA (reference sequence). The CDR3 has 15 residues. V was clipped by 0 bases and J by 1 base, with 9 bases between them. The CDR3 sequence is CSARDVRGNTGELFF. The CDR3 coding sequence is TGCAGTGCTAGAGACGTCCGGGGGAACACCGGGGAGCTGTTTTTT.

The sample holds a few counts of this clonotype. This chain uses TRBV25-1 with TRBJ1-4; 9 bases agree with TRBD1. CDR3 length: 15 amino acids. V trimming: 8 bases; J trimming: 8 bases; junction bases outside the gene matches: 12. Germline values: CDR1 MGHDK, CDR2 SYGVNS. CDR3 amino acids: CASGTNRGQGEKLFF. DNA for the CDR3: TGTGCCAGCGGGACCAACAGGGGGCAAGGCGAAAAACTGTTTTTT.

This clonotype was seen at least ten times. The J gene is TRBJ2-3, the V gene TRBV11-2; no definite D call. This CDR3 has 13 amino acids. Germline V gene data show CDR1 as SGHAT and CDR2 as FQNNGV. V was clipped by 1 base and J by 4 bases, with 6 bases between them. Here the CDR3 reads CASSLGWADTQYF. CDR3 in DNA: TGTGCCAGCAGCTTAGGTTGGGCAGATACGCAGTATTTT.

The V gene is TRBV12-3 or TRBV12-4, the J gene TRBJ2-5; the match to TRBD2 covers 12 bases. Germline trimming cut 0 bases from V and 2 bases from J; bases unmatched to any gene: 4. This CDR3 is 17 amino acids long. For the CDR3, the DNA is TGTGCCAGCAGTTTAGCCGGACTAGCGGGGTGGCAAGAGACCCAGTACTTC. Amino acid sequence: CASSLAGLAGWQETQYF.